The text below deals with one T cell receptor (beta chain). The data are from a study of blood T cell repertoires in COVID-19. For the study at large: Nucleic acid was either cDNA or gDNA, and it came from T cells, B-cell-depleted T cells, or PBMCs.

This CDR3 has 16 residues. The germline CDR1 and CDR2 sequences are SGHNT and YENEEA. The V end lost 5 bases, the J end lost 3 bases, and 17 bases lay between the germline ends. Source study methods: Amplified reference gene primers provided the basis for estimating nucleated cell counts. This table comes from immunoSEQ multiplex PCR, and its TCRdb copy is limited to in-frame clones, with some not included. The V and J calls and clone size are taken from that table; D and trimming were inferred from the DNA. The sample holds a few hundred thousand clones, 88% seen once. Grouping used clinical history reported by participants in a survey and questionnaire. Someone with COVID-19 had been met by exposed participants within 2 weeks before study entry.

The material sequenced was PBMCs or T cells enriched from blood (not recorded which). The V gene is TRBV11-3, the J gene TRBJ2-1; tentative D call: TRBD1 (5 bases). This receptor was identified in a woman in her twenties or thirties who had been exposed to COVID-19. The CDR3: CASSKTSGIFYNEQFF. In DNA, the CDR3 is TGTGCCAGCAGCAAGACCTCAGGGATTTTCTACAATGAGCAGTTCTTC.